The clone carrying this TCR beta chain was seen more than once but under ten times. What it recognizes is unknown. This sample was taken from a study of T-cell memory formation after mild COVID-19. This CDR3 contains 11 residues. CDR1 SGHRS and CDR2 YFSETQ come from the germline V gene. Trimming took off 5 bases at V and 8 bases at J, with 10 bases between the two ends. The authors produced TCR alpha and TCR beta cDNA libraries with sample barcodes and UMIs by 5'RACE using constant-segment primers. TCRdb ran MiXCR on the 5' RACE reads and lists one entry per CDR3 protein. The sample lists approximately 100,000 distinct CDR3 sequences, 11% occurring once. Study-wide results and limits: Balance between CD4 and CD8 was seen in clones contracting day 15 to 85, and a CD4+ lean was seen in later expanders. The pre-infection memory compartment contained some responding clones, suggesting cross-reactive memory joined. Second-wave clones that peaked on day 37 lacked confirmed SARS-CoV-2 specificity.

The sequence was collected from a man in his late teens or twenties who had mild COVID-19 (a few samples of this study predate the infection). Cell type and time point are not known. This rearrangement joins TRBV5-1 to TRBJ1-2; possible D gene TRBD1, 6 bases. Specimen: PBMCs or a T cell subset sorted from them (not recorded which). CDR3 sequence (DNA): TGCGCCAGCAGTTCGGACAGCGGCTACACCTTC. It yields the protein CASSSDSGYTF.